This is a list of T cell receptor beta chains from one sample in a study of T cell changes during pregnancy in multiple sclerosis. Profiled with immunoSEQ multiplex PCR; TCRdb holds only in-frame clones, not every one. The sample holds 50,000 to 55,000 clones; 80% to 95% are singletons and the top ten take less than 0.45%. Specimen: CD4+ T cells from peripheral blood mononuclear cells, collected after pregnancy. These receptors originate from a female donor with multiple sclerosis, enrolled in a pregnancy study. CDR3s include the opening cysteine and the closing phenylalanine or tryptophan. The order of the fields is clone size, D gene, J gene, V gene, CDR3 DNA, CDR3 protein. D genes are given only for firm matches. Part of the rows lack a size; the others show once, few, many or a class for expanded clones.

size: .
D: .
J: TRBJ1-2
V: TRBV11-2
DNA: TGTGCCAGCAGCTTAGGGAAGGGGTATCATGGCTACACCTTC
CDR3: CASSLGKGYHGYTF

size: .
D: TRBD1
J: TRBJ2-7
V: TRBV6-1
DNA: TGTGCCAGCACTGGGACAGGGGTGGGGGAGCAGTACTTC
CDR3: CASTGTGVGEQYF

size: .
D: .
J: TRBJ2-7
V: TRBV30
DNA: TGTGCCTGGAGTGTACAGTCAGGGTCCTACGAGCAGTACTTC
CDR3: CAWSVQSGSYEQYF

size: once
D: TRBD1
J: TRBJ2-7
V: TRBV6-6
DNA: TGTGCCAGCAGTTACTCCGGGACAGGGGCCCTCGAGCAGTACTTC
CDR3: CASSYSGTGALEQYF

size: .
D: TRBD2
J: TRBJ2-3
V: TRBV30
DNA: TGTGCCTGGAGTGTGCAGCGACTAGCGGGAGTGTGGGATACGCAGTATTTT
CDR3: CAWSVQRLAGVWDTQYF

size: .
D: .
J: TRBJ2-2
V: TRBV5-1
DNA: TGCGCCAGCAGCTTGGCCCCAGGGGACGCCGGGGAGCTGTTTTTT
CDR3: CASSLAPGDAGELFF

size: .
D: .
J: TRBJ2-1
V: TRBV6-1
DNA: TGTGCCAGCAGTGAAGGGGGCGGTGGCTACAATGAGCAGTTCTTC
CDR3: CASSEGGGGYNEQFF

size: .
D: .
J: TRBJ2-5
V: TRBV7-6
DNA: TGTGCCAGCAGCTTAGGTGCTATTCCTCAAGAGACCCAGTACTTC
CDR3: CASSLGAIPQETQYF

size: .
D: .
J: TRBJ2-1
V: TRBV7-6
DNA: TGTGCCAGCAGCTTAAGGCCCCGGACTACGGCCCCGGACAATGAGCAGTTCTTC
CDR3: CASSLRPRTTAPDNEQFF

size: few
D: .
J: TRBJ1-1
V: TRBV21-1
DNA: TGTGCCAGCAGCAAACGGGAGGGAGGAGCTTTCTTT
CDR3: CASSKREGGAFF

size: once
D: .
J: TRBJ2-5
V: TRBV15
DNA: TGTGCCACCAGCAGAGCCTACAGGGATCAAGAGACCCAGTACTTC
CDR3: CATSRAYRDQETQYF

size: .
D: TRBD1
J: TRBJ2-2
V: TRBV5-1
DNA: TGCGCCAGCAGCTTTGGACAGGGGGAAGCCGGGGAGCTGTTTTTT
CDR3: CASSFGQGEAGELFF

size: .
D: .
J: TRBJ1-4
V: TRBV7-3
DNA: TGTGCCAGCAGCTTAGGAGCTGGGGAAAAACTGTTTTTT
CDR3: CASSLGAGEKLFF

size: .
D: .
J: TRBJ2-2
V: TRBV28
DNA: TGTGCCAGCATTACCGCGGGACGGCTGGGCACCGGGGAGCTGTTTTTT
CDR3: CASITAGRLGTGELFF

size: .
D: .
J: TRBJ2-1
V: TRBV7-9
DNA: TGTGCCAGCAGCTTATCGGCTGGACAGAGCCGCGAGCAGTTCTTC
CDR3: CASSLSAGQSREQFF

size: once
D: TRBD2
J: TRBJ2-3
V: TRBV27
DNA: TGTGCCAGCAGGTTAGCGGGAGCGGGCACAGATACGCAGTATTTT
CDR3: CASRLAGAGTDTQYF

size: .
D: TRBD1
J: TRBJ2-1
V: TRBV5-1
DNA: TGCGCCAGCAGCGCAACTCCGGGACAGGGAGACAATGAGCAGTTCTTC
CDR3: CASSATPGQGDNEQFF

size: .
D: .
J: TRBJ1-5
V: TRBV7-2
DNA: TGTGCCAGCAGCTTAGGGGATTGGGCAGGGGCTAGTCAGCCCCAGCATTTT
CDR3: CASSLGDWAGASQPQHF

size: .
D: TRBD1
J: TRBJ2-1
V: TRBV7-2
DNA: TGTGCCAGCAGCTTGGCCCTACTGACAGGGAAAGGGTACAATGAGCAGTTCTTC
CDR3: CASSLALLTGKGYNEQFF

size: .
D: TRBD2
J: TRBJ2-5
V: TRBV29-1
DNA: TGCAGCGTTGAAGATCCCTACGGGACTAGCGGGAGAACGGGGGAGCAGTACTTC
CDR3: CSVEDPYGTSGRTGEQYF

size: .
D: TRBD2
J: TRBJ2-3
V: TRBV4-1
DNA: TGCGCCAGCAGCCAAGAACAAGCGGGATCTAGCACAGATACGCAGTATTTT
CDR3: CASSQEQAGSSTDTQYF

size: .
D: TRBD2
J: TRBJ2-2
V: TRBV2
DNA: TGTGCCAGCAGTGAAGCCCCGATAGCGGGGAACACCGGGGAGCTGTTTTTT
CDR3: CASSEAPIAGNTGELFF

size: medium-sized
D: .
J: TRBJ1-1
V: TRBV5-5
DNA: TGTGCCAGCTACTGGGCCATGAACACTGAAGCTTTCTTT
CDR3: CASYWAMNTEAFF

size: .
D: .
J: TRBJ1-3
V: TRBV30
DNA: TGTGCCTGGAGCCGGGACAACTCTGGAAACACCATATATTTT
CDR3: CAWSRDNSGNTIYF

size: .
D: TRBD2
J: TRBJ2-7
V: TRBV7-9
DNA: TGTGCCAGCAGCTTAACTAGCGAAGACGAGCAGTACTTC
CDR3: CASSLTSEDEQYF

size: .
D: TRBD1
J: TRBJ1-2
V: TRBV6-1
DNA: TGTGCCAGCGCCGAGACAGGGGGGTATGGCTACACCTTC
CDR3: CASAETGGYGYTF

size: .
D: TRBD2
J: TRBJ2-7
V: TRBV4-2
DNA: TGTGCCAGCAGCTCCCGGACTAGCGGGCGTCCCTACGAGCAGTACTTC
CDR3: CASSSRTSGRPYEQYF

size: few
D: TRBD1
J: TRBJ1-1
V: TRBV29-1
DNA: TGCAGCGCTACGACAGGGATCAACACTGAAGCTTTCTTT
CDR3: CSATTGINTEAFF

size: .
D: TRBD1
J: TRBJ1-2
V: TRBV5-1
DNA: TGCGCCAGCAGCTTGGGGACAGGGGGCTTCTATGGCTACACCTTC
CDR3: CASSLGTGGFYGYTF

size: .
D: .
J: TRBJ2-1
V: TRBV5-1
DNA: TGCGCCAGCAGCTACGGGAACTCCTACAATGAGCAGTTCTTC
CDR3: CASSYGNSYNEQFF

size: once
D: TRBD2
J: TRBJ2-2
V: TRBV14
DNA: TGTGCCAGCAGCCAAACGGGAGGGCCGATCACCGGGGAGCTGTTTTTT
CDR3: CASSQTGGPITGELFF

size: .
D: .
J: TRBJ2-5
V: TRBV20-1
DNA: TGCAGTGCTAGTCCCGGAGAGACCCAGTACTTC
CDR3: CSASPGETQYF

size: .
D: TRBD2
J: TRBJ2-7
V: TRBV14
DNA: TGTGCCAGCAGCCAGGGATCAGCGGGAGGGTTCGAGCAGTACTTC
CDR3: CASSQGSAGGFEQYF

size: .
D: .
J: TRBJ1-1
V: TRBV2
DNA: TGTGCCAGCAGACAGGACATATATGAAGCTTTCTTT
CDR3: CASRQDIYEAFF

size: .
D: .
J: TRBJ1-6
V: TRBV11-2
DNA: TGTGCCAGCAGCTTGTCCCAGGGGACTAATTCACCCCTCCACTTT
CDR3: CASSLSQGTNSPLHF

size: few
D: TRBD2
J: TRBJ2-1
V: TRBV7-8
DNA: TGTGCCAGCAGCCCAAAGGAGCGTAGCGGGAGGGCTGGGAATGAGCAGTTCTTC
CDR3: CASSPKERSGRAGNEQFF

size: .
D: .
J: TRBJ1-4
V: TRBV5-8
DNA: TGTGCCAGCCACGGGGGAGGTGTCGGAGCAACTAATGAAAAACTGTTTTTT
CDR3: CASHGGGVGATNEKLFF

size: .
D: TRBD1
J: TRBJ1-3
V: TRBV28
DNA: TGTGCCAGCAGAACAGGGGCCATTACCTCTGGAAACACCATATATTTT
CDR3: CASRTGAITSGNTIYF

size: .
D: TRBD1
J: TRBJ2-7
V: TRBV10-1
DNA: TGCGCCAGCAGTGACCGAGGGACAGTCAATTACGAGCAGTACTTC
CDR3: CASSDRGTVNYEQYF

size: .
D: TRBD1
J: TRBJ1-2
V: TRBV9
DNA: TGTGCCAGCAGCCGGGACAGGGGCTATGGCTACACCTTC
CDR3: CASSRDRGYGYTF

size: .
D: .
J: TRBJ2-5
V: TRBV5-1
DNA: TGCGCCAGCAGCTTGGCGGAGACCCAGTACTTC
CDR3: CASSLAETQYF

size: .
D: .
J: TRBJ1-1
V: TRBV11-2
DNA: TGTGCCAGCAGCTTAGGGGGGGTTCTCGTCACTGAAGCTTTCTTT
CDR3: CASSLGGVLVTEAFF